The rows below give T cell receptor beta chains drawn from one sample of a study of T cell repertoires in cytomegalovirus infection. TCRdb re-called the reads with MiXCR, one entry per CDR3 protein. The sample lists about 830,000 distinct CDR3 sequences, approximately 30% occurring once. The antigens of these receptors remain unknown. Source: cultured CD8+ T cells from PBMCs, taken from culture after CMV antigen stimulation. The receptors shown here come from a human donor in good health (CMV status not recorded). Some clones in this sample may be carry-over from other donors' samples. CDR3s include the opening cysteine and the closing phenylalanine or tryptophan. Fields, in order: V gene, J gene, D gene, clone size, CDR3 protein, CDR3 DNA. D genes are given only for firm matches. Some rows mark clone size as missing; the rest say once, few, many or name a class of expanded clone.

V: TRBV2
J: TRBJ1-2
D: TRBD1
size: -
CDR3: CARDRVDGYTF
DNA: TGTGCCAGGGACAGGGTCGATGGCTACACCTTC

V: TRBV9
J: TRBJ2-2
D: -
size: many
CDR3: CASSVGGKNTGELFF
DNA: TGTGCCAGCAGCGTAGGAGGGAAGAACACCGGGGAGCTGTTTTTT

V: TRBV19
J: TRBJ2-1
D: -
size: -
CDR3: CASTGDSSYNEQFF
DNA: TGTGCCAGTACAGGCGACAGCTCCTACAATGAGCAGTTCTTC

V: TRBV7-9
J: TRBJ1-2
D: TRBD1
size: few
CDR3: CASSEGAAGYTF
DNA: TGTGCCAGCAGCGAGGGGGCGGCGGGCTACACCTTC

V: TRBV14
J: TRBJ1-2
D: -
size: -
CDR3: CASSVRTNYGYTF
DNA: TGTGCCAGCAGCGTTCGGACAAACTATGGCTACACCTTC

V: TRBV6-5
J: TRBJ1-6
D: TRBD1
size: -
CDR3: CASSSYRGWVGNSPLHF
DNA: TGTGCCAGCAGTTCATACAGGGGATGGGTTGGTAATTCACCCCTCCACTTT

V: TRBV7-2
J: TRBJ2-2
D: -
size: many
CDR3: CASTLISGTGELFF
DNA: TGTGCCAGCACCTTAATCTCGGGGACCGGGGAGCTGTTTTTT

V: TRBV27
J: TRBJ2-1
D: -
size: -
CDR3: CASATEGYGSYNEQFF
DNA: TGTGCCAGCGCAACCGAGGGCTACGGTTCCTACAATGAGCAGTTCTTC

V: TRBV12-3/TRBV12-4
J: TRBJ2-3
D: TRBD2
size: -
CDR3: CASSLSGAQGDTQYF
DNA: TGTGCCAGCAGTCTTAGCGGGGCCCAAGGGGATACGCAGTATTTT

V: TRBV15
J: TRBJ2-3
D: -
size: few
CDR3: CATSSQGHVFDTQYF
DNA: TGTGCCACCAGCAGTCAAGGACATGTTTTCGATACGCAGTATTTT

V: TRBV20-1
J: TRBJ1-4
D: -
size: -
CDR3: CSAIIGPGVIPGSEGEKLFF
DNA: TGCAGTGCCATAATAGGCCCCGGGGTGATACCCGGCTCCGAAGGTGAAAAACTGTTTTTT

V: TRBV12-3/TRBV12-4
J: TRBJ2-1
D: TRBD1
size: -
CDR3: CASSGGQGASYNEQFF
DNA: TGTGCCAGCAGTGGGGGACAGGGGGCTTCCTACAATGAGCAGTTCTTC

V: TRBV5-4
J: TRBJ1-5
D: -
size: few
CDR3: CASSLEGINQPQHF
DNA: TGTGCCAGCAGCTTGGAGGGTATTAATCAGCCCCAGCATTTT

V: TRBV20-1
J: TRBJ2-1
D: TRBD2
size: -
CDR3: CSARELAGGPTEQFF
DNA: TGCAGTGCTAGGGAACTAGCGGGGGGGCCTACTGAGCAGTTCTTC

V: TRBV20-1
J: TRBJ1-2
D: TRBD1
size: -
CDR3: CSAPDRERFSGYTF
DNA: TGCAGTGCCCCGGACAGGGAAAGATTCTCTGGCTACACCTTC

V: TRBV5-1
J: TRBJ2-3
D: TRBD1
size: -
CDR3: CASSEDRGPDTQYF
DNA: TGCGCCAGCAGCGAGGACAGGGGGCCCGATACGCAGTATTTT

V: TRBV27
J: TRBJ2-1
D: -
size: -
CDR3: CASSLGSAEQFF
DNA: TGTGCCAGCAGTTTAGGAAGCGCTGAGCAGTTCTTC